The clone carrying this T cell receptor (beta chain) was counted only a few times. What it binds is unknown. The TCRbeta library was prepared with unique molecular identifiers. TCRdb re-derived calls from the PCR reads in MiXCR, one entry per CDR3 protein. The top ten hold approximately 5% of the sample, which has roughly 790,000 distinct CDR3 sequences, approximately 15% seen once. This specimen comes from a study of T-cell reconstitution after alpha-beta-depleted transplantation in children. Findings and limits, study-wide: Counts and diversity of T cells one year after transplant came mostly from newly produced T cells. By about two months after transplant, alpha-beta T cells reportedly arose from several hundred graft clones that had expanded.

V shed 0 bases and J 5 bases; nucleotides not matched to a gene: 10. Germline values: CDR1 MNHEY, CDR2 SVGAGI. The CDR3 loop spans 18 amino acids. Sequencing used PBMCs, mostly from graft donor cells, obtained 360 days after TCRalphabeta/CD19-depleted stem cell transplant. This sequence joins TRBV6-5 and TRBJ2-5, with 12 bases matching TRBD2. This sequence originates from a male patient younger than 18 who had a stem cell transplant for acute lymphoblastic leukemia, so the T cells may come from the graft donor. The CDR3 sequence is CASSYSRLAGDVGETQYF. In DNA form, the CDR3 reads TGTGCCAGCAGTTACTCGAGACTAGCGGGAGATGTGGGGGAGACCCAGTACTTC.